This T cell receptor (beta chain) was profiled in a study of response to subunit inactivated influenza vaccine. TCRdb called the RT-PCR reads again in MiXCR, with one record for every CDR3 protein. The data contain hundreds of thousands of distinct CDR3 sequences, roughly 15% of them singletons. This clonotype showed up just a few times. This clonotype was sampled from a man in his fifties who received an inactivated influenza vaccine. The starting material was PBMCs from blood, obtained around 14 days before vaccination.

The CDR3 nucleotides are TGCGCCAGCAGCTTGGACCCCCCGGACAGGGTATCGAGCTACGAGCAGTACTTC. It codes for CASSLDPPDRVSSYEQYF. The chain has TRBV5-1 and TRBJ2-7, with 8 bases fitting TRBD1. The CDR3 is 18 amino acids. J was trimmed by 3 bases and V by 0 bases; bases with no gene match: 14. Germline-derived CDR1 and CDR2 are SGHRS and YFSETQ.